These T cell receptor beta chains were read from a single sample in a study of cytomegalovirus exposure and HLA in healthy donors. Here immunoSEQ multiplex PCR was the method, and the copy in TCRdb shows in-frame clones only, minus some. In the table there are about 160,000 clones, more than 65% of which are singletons. Sequencing input: PBMCs. These receptors all come from a man between 18 and 35 years old in good health and CMV-seropositive. Both conserved end residues are part of each CDR3. A D gene is named only where the DNA matches it firmly. Clone size is not always given. Where it is, it says once, few, many or a class for expanded clones.

clone_size: NA; d_call: NA; v_call: TRBV7-9; j_call: TRBJ2-3; cdr3_length: 15; cdr3_aa: CASSPLRGWADTQYF; cdr3_nt: TGTGCCAGCAGCCCGCTGCGCGGGTGGGCAGATACGCAGTATTTT
clone_size: NA; d_call: NA; v_call: TRBV2; j_call: TRBJ2-5; cdr3_length: 13; cdr3_aa: CASTPFVQETQYF; cdr3_nt: TGTGCCAGCACCCCCTTTGTCCAAGAGACCCAGTACTTC
clone_size: once; d_call: NA; v_call: TRBV20-1; j_call: TRBJ2-7; cdr3_length: 11; cdr3_aa: CSARSGHEQYF; cdr3_nt: TGCAGTGCTAGAAGTGGACACGAGCAGTACTTC
clone_size: NA; d_call: TRBD1; v_call: TRBV9; j_call: TRBJ1-3; cdr3_length: 13; cdr3_aa: CASSGQGGNTIYF; cdr3_nt: TGTGCCAGCAGCGGACAGGGAGGAAACACCATATATTTT
clone_size: NA; d_call: NA; v_call: TRBV19; j_call: TRBJ2-2; cdr3_length: 15; cdr3_aa: CASKKVQGGTGELFF; cdr3_nt: TGTGCCAGTAAAAAGGTACAGGGCGGCACCGGGGAGCTGTTTTTT
clone_size: NA; d_call: TRBD1; v_call: TRBV5-6; j_call: TRBJ2-3; cdr3_length: 14; cdr3_aa: CASSLEGAPDTQYF; cdr3_nt: TGTGCCAGCAGCTTGGAGGGGGCCCCAGATACGCAGTATTTT
clone_size: NA; d_call: NA; v_call: TRBV5-1; j_call: TRBJ2-3; cdr3_length: 15; cdr3_aa: CASSISGASTDTQYF; cdr3_nt: TGCGCCAGCAGCATTAGTGGGGCTAGCACAGATACGCAGTATTTT
clone_size: NA; d_call: TRBD1; v_call: TRBV7-9; j_call: TRBJ1-4; cdr3_length: 15; cdr3_aa: CASSLYGTGDEKLFF; cdr3_nt: TGTGCCAGCAGCTTGTACGGGACAGGTGATGAAAAACTGTTTTTT
clone_size: once; d_call: TRBD1; v_call: TRBV6-4; j_call: TRBJ2-3; cdr3_length: 16; cdr3_aa: CASSVTGGPETDTQYF; cdr3_nt: TGTGCCAGCAGTGTCACAGGGGGCCCTGAAACAGATACGCAGTATTTT
clone_size: once; d_call: TRBD2; v_call: TRBV27; j_call: TRBJ2-2; cdr3_length: 16; cdr3_aa: CASSRHAGAKGGELFF; cdr3_nt: TGTGCCAGCAGTCGACATGCGGGAGCGAAAGGCGGGGAGCTGTTTTTT
clone_size: NA; d_call: NA; v_call: TRBV4-3; j_call: TRBJ2-7; cdr3_length: 13; cdr3_aa: CASSQFLGPEQYF; cdr3_nt: TGCGCCAGCAGCCAGTTCCTAGGCCCCGAGCAGTACTTC
clone_size: NA; d_call: TRBD1; v_call: TRBV15; j_call: TRBJ1-4; cdr3_length: 15; cdr3_aa: CATGTGTATNEKLFF; cdr3_nt: TGTGCCACCGGGACAGGGACCGCAACTAATGAAAAACTGTTTTTT
clone_size: NA; d_call: NA; v_call: TRBV19; j_call: TRBJ2-3; cdr3_length: 16; cdr3_aa: CASSQTREYSTDTQYF; cdr3_nt: TGTGCCAGTAGCCAGACAAGAGAGTATAGCACAGATACGCAGTATTTT
clone_size: NA; d_call: NA; v_call: TRBV27; j_call: TRBJ2-7; cdr3_length: 12; cdr3_aa: CASSTNWNEQYF; cdr3_nt: TGTGCCAGCAGTACTAATTGGAACGAGCAGTACTTC
clone_size: NA; d_call: NA; v_call: TRBV7-9; j_call: TRBJ1-1; cdr3_length: 13; cdr3_aa: CASSPPAGTEAFF; cdr3_nt: TGTGCCAGCAGTCCTCCTGCAGGCACTGAAGCTTTCTTT
clone_size: NA; d_call: NA; v_call: TRBV7-9; j_call: TRBJ1-1; cdr3_length: 13; cdr3_aa: CASSPPGGTEAFF; cdr3_nt: TGTGCCAGCAGCCCTCCGGGGGGGACTGAAGCTTTCTTT
clone_size: NA; d_call: NA; v_call: TRBV5-1; j_call: TRBJ1-2; cdr3_length: 15; cdr3_aa: CASSQNWGLKDGYTF; cdr3_nt: TGCGCCAGCAGTCAAAATTGGGGCCTTAAAGACGGCTACACCTTC